This TCR beta chain was profiled in a study of T cell changes during pregnancy in multiple sclerosis. CDR1 is SGHNT and CDR2 is YYREEE in the germline V gene (reference sequence). The V and J ends lost 2 bases and 0 bases respectively, with 8 bases between them. CDR3 length: 14 amino acids. The data were produced by immunoSEQ multiplex PCR, yet TCRdb's version contains in-frame clones alone and is incomplete. The sample holds around 30,000 clones, 85% to 90% seen once. The sample here was CD4+ T cells from peripheral blood mononuclear cells, taken in the third trimester of pregnancy. The chain couples TRBV5-4 to TRBJ1-1; no reliable D call. This clonotype was obtained from a female donor in good health, enrolled as a control in a pregnancy study. The CDR3 sequence: CASSFRTMNTEAFF. The DNA of the CDR3 is TGTGCCAGCAGCTTTAGAACTATGAACACTGAAGCTTTCTTT.